This TCR beta chain is from a study of T cells in Graves' hyperthyroidism and ophthalmopathy. There were TCR beta CDR3 regions amplified from RNA transcripts. Primed by the HTBI set, a first-round RT-PCR was run on the TCR CDR3. Each CDR3 protein gets one entry after TCRdb re-called the multiplex PCR reads with MiXCR. The sample yields about 380,000 distinct CDR3 sequences, roughly 13% seen once. Per germline, CDR1 KGHDR and CDR2 SFDVKD. V lost 9 bases to trimming and J lost 6 bases, with 13 bases between them. The CDR3 extends over 12 amino acids. V and J are TRBV24-1 and TRBJ1-2, with a tentative D call TRBD1 (6 bases). This TCR was recovered from a man aged 25 to 40 with Graves' hyperthyroidism that later progressed to Graves' ophthalmopathy. The sequencing sample was made of blood. CDR3 loop: CATGSGANGYTF. CDR3 sequence (DNA): TGTGCCACCGGATCGGGGGCGAATGGCTACACCTTC.